Presented here are 20 T cell receptor beta chains from one specimen sequenced in a study of Graves' ophthalmopathy and Graves' hyperthyroidism. Researchers took RNA transcripts and amplified TCR beta CDR3 regions from them. Second-round multiplex PCR came after first-round RT-PCR with HTBI primers. MiXCR was run by TCRdb on the multiplex PCR reads, yielding one entry per CDR3 protein. The top ten clones hold around 45% of a sample with roughly 230,000 distinct CDR3 sequences, roughly a fifth of them seen once. Source material: peripheral blood. These receptors were obtained from a woman between 50 and 59 years old with Graves' ophthalmopathy.

Many counts were recorded for this clonotype. J is TRBJ1-3 and V is TRBV9; D not resolved. From germline, CDR1 is SGDLS and CDR2 YYNGEE. V was cut by 0 bases and J by 0 bases, with 16 bases left in between. The CDR3 extends over 18 amino acids. The CDR3 nucleotides read TGTGCCAGCAGCGTAGAGGGTGAAATCTCTTTCTCTGGAAACACCATATATTTT. Amino acid sequence: CASSVEGEISFSGNTIYF. The full variable domain, rest sourced from reference TRBV9 and TRBJ1-3, is DSGVTQTPKHLITATGQRVTLRCSPRSGDLSVYWYQQSLDQGLQFLIQYYNGEERAKGNILERFSAQQFPDLHSELNLSSLELGDSALYFCASSVEGEISFSGNTIYFGEGSWLTVV.

This clonotype was found a few times. This sequence joins TRBV12-3 or TRBV12-4 and TRBJ2-2; 8 nucleotides agree with TRBD2. The CDR3 has 15 amino acids. J was trimmed by 6 bases and V by 1 base; bases with no gene match: 4. This CDR3 reads CASSLGGRISGELFF. In DNA, the CDR3 is TGTGCCAGCAGTTTAGGCGGGAGGATATCCGGGGAGCTGTTTTTT.

The table lists this clonotype with many counts. CDR3 DNA: TGTGCCTGGAGTTTCAAGAATCAGCCCCAGCATTTT. Its translation is CAWSFKNQPQHF. J is TRBJ1-5 and V is TRBV30; D is uncertain. This CDR3 spans 12 amino acids. V lost 2 bases and J 4 bases, leaving 6 bases between the germline ends. Germline CDR1 reads GTSNPN; CDR2 reads SVGIG (reference sequence).

This clonotype occurred many times. The CDR3 protein is CASSDAQRGNSYNSPLHF. Written as DNA, the CDR3 is TGTGCCAGCAGTGATGCGCAGAGGGGGAACTCCTATAATTCACCCCTCCACTTT. This chain uses TRBV25-1 with TRBJ1-6; tentative D call: TRBD1 (6 bases). The CDR3 length is 18 residues. From germline, CDR1 is MGHDK and CDR2 SYGVNS. Trimming shortened V by 3 bases and J by 0 bases, and 15 bases separated the two germline ends.

This clonotype was recorded at least ten times. The chain has TRBV6-5 and TRBJ2-6; D might be TRBD2 (5 bases). CDR3 length: 16 residues. Germline CDR1 and CDR2: MNHEY and SVGAGI. The V end lost 2 bases, the J end lost 2 bases, and 10 bases lay between the germline ends. The CDR3 sequence is CASSYRPGAGANVLTF. The CDR3 DNA sequence: TGTGCCAGCAGTTACCGACCCGGGGCTGGGGCCAACGTCCTGACTTTC.

This clonotype occurred many times. The chain has TRBV7-9 and TRBJ2-7; 9 nucleotides match TRBD1. The CDR3 is made up of 15 amino acids. Per the germline V gene, CDR1 is SEHNR and CDR2 is FQNEAQ (reference sequence). With 5 bases clipped from V and 2 bases from J, the junction kept 7 bases outside the gene matches. CDR3 bases: TGTGCCAGCAGCCCCGGGACAGGGTTGCCCTACGAGCAGTACTTC. This gives the protein CASSPGTGLPYEQYF.

This clonotype was seen at least ten times. The chain is built from TRBV12-3 or TRBV12-4 and TRBJ1-2; 8 nucleotides line up with TRBD1. The CDR3 has 14 amino acids. V dropped 6 bases and J dropped 6; count of bases not matched to a gene: 9. CDR3 loop: CASSRQGRVDGYTF. CDR3 nucleotide sequence: TGTGCCAGCAGCCGACAGGGGAGGGTAGATGGCTACACCTTC.

In its sample, this clonotype was seen many times. The chain carries TRBV7-9 and TRBJ2-7, with TRBD1 matching over 11 bases. V trimming: 1 base; J trimming: 5 bases; junction bases outside the gene matches: 7. The CDR3 is 16 amino acids. The germline V gene encodes CDR1 SEHNR and CDR2 FQNEAQ (reference sequence). CDR3 sequence: CASSLGTGGGGHEQYF. CDR3 sequence (DNA): TGTGCCAGCAGCTTAGGGACAGGGGGCGGAGGTCACGAGCAGTACTTC.

This clonotype was seen repeatedly, ten times or more. The V and J genes are TRBV10-2 and TRBJ1-5; 7 bases agree with TRBD1. The CDR3 runs to 16 residues. From germline, CDR1 is WSHSY and CDR2 SAAADI. The V segment lost 3 bases and the J segment 2 bases; nucleotides outside the gene matches: 7. CDR3 loop: CASSDTRGRGNQPQHF. CDR3 DNA sequence: TGCGCCAGCAGTGATACTAGGGGGCGAGGCAATCAGCCCCAGCATTTT.

The chain recombines TRBV7-2 with TRBJ2-5; D is unclear. This CDR3 has 16 residues. Germline CDR1 SGHTA, CDR2 FQGNSA. V was pared by 4 bases and J by 2 bases, with 17 bases between. The CDR3: CASSSKKWLPQETQYF. The CDR3 DNA reads as TGTGCCAGCAGCTCAAAGAAGTGGCTGCCTCAAGAGACCCAGTACTTC.

This clonotype was observed many times. The CDR3 sequence is CASSPYGTGVNEQYF. The CDR3 coding sequence is TGTGCCAGCAGCCCATACGGGACAGGGGTCAACGAGCAGTACTTC. V is TRBV5-6 and J is TRBJ2-7, with 10 positions matching TRBD1. The V gene's germline CDR1 is SGHDT and CDR2 YYEEEE. The J segment lost 5 bases and the V segment lost 4 bases, leaving 9 bases of the junction unmatched. The CDR3 covers 15 residues.

This clonotype appeared many times. The chain recombines TRBV29-1 with TRBJ1-1; D unclear. Germline V lookup: CDR1 SQVTM, CDR2 ANQGSEA. The CDR3 has 10 residues. V was pared by 6 bases and J by 6 bases, with 8 bases between. In DNA, the CDR3 is TGCAGCGTAGGCGGGCCTGAAGCTTTCTTT. This encodes CSVGGPEAFF. The whole variable domain, filled in from reference TRBV29-1 and TRBJ1-1, reads SAVISQKPSRDICQRGTSLTIQCQVDSQVTMMFWYRQQPGQSLTLIATANQGSEATYESGFVIDKFPISRPNLTFSTLTVSNMSPEDSSIYLCSVGGPEAFFGQGTRLTVV.

This clonotype has just one count. The V call is TRBV12-3 or TRBV12-4, the J call TRBJ1-1; D is unresolved. The CDR3 loop spans 15 amino acids. The V and J ends lost 0 bases and 1 base respectively, with 9 bases between them. The CDR3 here is CASSLAGSGNTEAFF. For the CDR3, the DNA is TGTGCCAGCAGTTTAGCGGGGTCAGGGAACACTGAAGCTTTCTTT.

This clonotype was observed at least ten times. The junction and the germline gene differ at one end; a read error may be behind it. The chain recombines TRBV12-3 or TRBV12-4 with TRBJ2-7; 10 bases agree with TRBD2. CDR3 size: 14 residues. The CDR3 coding sequence is TGTGCCAGCAGTGTAGCGGGAGGAGGCTACGAGCAGTACTTC. This translates into CASSVAGGGYEQYF.

This clonotype has a count of ten or more. This chain connects TRBV24-1 to TRBJ1-1; maybe TRBD1 (5 bases). Trimming stripped 2 bases from V and 6 bases from J, with 9 bases between. CDR1 and CDR2 (germline): KGHDR, SFDVKD. This CDR3 contains 13 residues. CDR3 nucleotides: TGTGCCACCAGTGATTCAGGGCTCGCTGAAGCTTTCTTT. Translated, it gives CATSDSGLAEAFF.

This clonotype appeared a few times. The V call is TRBV7-2, the J call TRBJ2-7; 11 nucleotides align to TRBD1. Germline CDR1 is SGHTA and CDR2 is FQGNSA. V lost 5 bases to trimming and J lost 4 bases; unmatched junction nucleotides: 7. This CDR3 region has 15 residues. In DNA, the CDR3 is TGTGCCAGCAGCCAAAGGACAGGGGGCGTTTACGAGCAGTACTTC. It encodes CASSQRTGGVYEQYF.

This clonotype was seen at least ten times. This rearrangement joins TRBV7-8 to TRBJ2-7, with D uncertain. Trimming removed 2 bases from V and 6 bases from J, with 17 bases in between. In germline, CDR1 is SGHVS, CDR2 FQNEAQ. The CDR3 is made up of 15 amino acids. The CDR3 DNA follows: TGTGCCAGCAGCTTATTGGACGGAGTTGTCATCGAGCAGTACTTC. Translated: CASSLLDGVVIEQYF.

This clonotype showed up many times. This chain connects TRBV2 to TRBJ1-1, with 10 nucleotides matching TRBD1. The CDR3 runs to 15 residues. V was clipped by 6 bases and J by 8 bases; unmatched bases: 12. CDR1 is SNHLY and CDR2 is FYNNEI in the germline V gene. CDR3 region: CASSRDRGGGGEAFF. In nucleotides, the CDR3 is TGTGCCAGCAGCCGGGACAGGGGTGGGGGGGGAGAAGCTTTCTTT.

This clonotype was recorded at least ten times. V usage is TRBV19 and J usage is TRBJ2-7; tentatively, D is TRBD1 or TRBD2 (5 bases each). V was shortened by 4 bases and J by 5 bases, with 18 bases between the two germline ends. The CDR3 has 15 amino acids. Per the germline V gene, CDR1 is LNHDA and CDR2 is SQIVND (reference sequence). The CDR3 DNA follows: TGTGCCAGTAGTAAATCCGGGACCCTAACCCACGAGCAGTACTTC. The encoded protein is CASSKSGTLTHEQYF.

This clonotype was seen many times. CDR3 residues: CASSQRKQTGELFF. In DNA form, the CDR3 reads TGTGCCAGCAGCCAACGAAAGCAAACCGGGGAGCTGTTTTTT. J is TRBJ2-2 and V is TRBV4-2; D is unresolved. The CDR3 contains 14 residues. Germline assignment: CDR1 LGHNA and CDR2 YNFKEQ. V was shortened by 2 bases and J by 5 bases, with 9 bases between the two germline ends.